This T cell receptor (beta chain) comes out of a study of cytomegalovirus exposure and HLA in healthy donors. Whole-study results and caveats: CMV antigen specificity of three CMV-associated chains was confirmed in vitro. The classifier was said to identify cytomegalovirus status with high specificity and sensitivity. The study designated about 180 TCR beta chains cytomegalovirus-associated.

The table came from immunoSEQ multiplex PCR; TCRdb's copy has only in-frame clones and leaves some out. The sample lists some 110,000 clones, roughly 88% occurring once. To note about this clone: Its matching antigen is unknown.

Trimming left V 1 base short and J 1 base short, with 4 bases between. This CDR3 spans 13 amino acids. The receptor's source is a man aged 18 to 29 in good health and CMV-seronegative. The V and J genes are TRBV23-1 and TRBJ1-1; D gene uncertain. TRBV23-1 is an ORF for which the function is uncertain. The specimen was PBMCs. CDR3 in DNA: TGCGCCAGCAGTCAATACAGGAACACTGAAGCTTTCTTT. This encodes CASSQYRNTEAFF.